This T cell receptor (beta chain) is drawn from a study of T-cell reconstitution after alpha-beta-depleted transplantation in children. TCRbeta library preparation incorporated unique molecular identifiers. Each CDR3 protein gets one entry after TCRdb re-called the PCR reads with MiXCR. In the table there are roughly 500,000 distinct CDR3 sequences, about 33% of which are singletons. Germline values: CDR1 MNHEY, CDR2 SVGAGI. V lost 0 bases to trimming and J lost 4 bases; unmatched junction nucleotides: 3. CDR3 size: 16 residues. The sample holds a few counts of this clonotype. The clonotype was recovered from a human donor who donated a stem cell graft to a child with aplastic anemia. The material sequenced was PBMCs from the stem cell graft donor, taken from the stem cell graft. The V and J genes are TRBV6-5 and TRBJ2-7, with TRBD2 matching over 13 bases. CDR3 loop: CASSYSGLAGVYEQYF. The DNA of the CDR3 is TGTGCCAGCAGTTACTCCGGACTAGCGGGGGTGTACGAGCAGTACTTC.